Presented here are 26 T cell receptor beta chains from one specimen sequenced in a study of blood T cell repertoires in COVID-19. The table came from immunoSEQ multiplex PCR; TCRdb's copy has only in-frame clones and leaves some out. This sample carries approximately 280,000 clones, roughly 87% of them seen once, and the ten largest clones take about 9.8%. What was sequenced was peripheral blood. The receptors shown here come from a man aged 18 to 30 with active or convalescent COVID-19.

The chain combines TRBV19 with TRBJ2-5; 7 bases agree with TRBD1. There are 14 residues in the CDR3. CDR1 and CDR2 from the germline V gene are LNHDA and SQIVND (reference sequence). V lost 6 bases, J lost 3 bases, and 7 bases stayed unmatched. The CDR3 sequence: CASSPGTAKETQYF. CDR3 nucleotides: TGTGCCAGTAGCCCGGGGACAGCGAAAGAGACCCAGTACTTC.

The chain recombines TRBV15 with TRBJ1-5, with D tentatively TRBD1 (5 bases). Germline V CDR1 and CDR2: LNHNV, YYDKDF (reference sequence). This CDR3 spans 15 amino acids. The V gene lost 3 bases and the J gene lost 7 bases, with 16 bases spanning the gap. The CDR3 spells CATSSPRQGRQPQHF. The CDR3 DNA is TGTGCCACCAGCAGCCCCCGCCAGGGAAGGCAGCCCCAGCATTTT.

The gene calls are TRBV5-6 and TRBJ1-4; 11 nucleotides align to TRBD1. Per germline, CDR1 SGHDT and CDR2 YYEEEE. Trimming cost V 1 base and J 6 bases; bases outside gene matches: 2. The CDR3 loop spans 15 amino acids. In DNA, the CDR3 is TGTGCCAGCAGCTTGTTGGGACAGGGGGATGAAAAACTGTTTTTT. Protein product: CASSLLGQGDEKLFF. Filled out from reference TRBV5-6 and TRBJ1-4, the complete variable domain reads DAGVTQSPTHLIKTRGQQVTLRCSPKSGHDTVSWYQQALGQGPQFIFQYYEEEERQRGNFPDRFSGHQFPNYSSELNVNALLLGDSALYLCASSLLGQGDEKLFFGSGTQLSVL.

This chain joins TRBV5-6 and TRBJ1-5; D possibly corresponds to TRBD1 (6 bases). V lost 1 base and J 2 bases, leaving 10 bases between the germline ends. CDR3 length: 15 amino acids. Per germline, CDR1 SGHDT and CDR2 YYEEEE. The CDR3 bases are TGTGCCAGCAGCTTGACTAACAGGGGCAATCAGCCCCAGCATTTT. Its protein is CASSLTNRGNQPQHF.

The chain combines TRBV9 with TRBJ1-3; 11 bases agree with TRBD1. Germline-derived CDR1 and CDR2 are SGDLS and YYNGEE. The J segment lost 3 bases and the V segment lost 3 bases, leaving 2 bases of the junction unmatched. The CDR3 totals 15 residues. CDR3 loop: CASSAGTGGGNTIYF. CDR3 DNA sequence: TGTGCCAGCAGCGCGGGGACAGGGGGTGGAAACACCATATATTTT. The full variable domain, completed using reference TRBV9 and TRBJ1-3, is DSGVTQTPKHLITATGQRVTLRCSPRSGDLSVYWYQQSLDQGLQFLIQYYNGEERAKGNILERFSAQQFPDLHSELNLSSLELGDSALYFCASSAGTGGGNTIYFGEGSWLTVV.

V usage is TRBV10-3 and J usage is TRBJ1-3; 7 nucleotides line up with TRBD1. The CDR3 spans 19 residues. Trimming cost V 5 bases and J 0 bases; bases outside gene matches: 16. Germline lookup yields CDR1 ENHRY and CDR2 SYGVKD. CDR3 coding DNA: TGTGCCATCAGTACAGGGGCAGAAGGTGGCGGCGACTCTGGAAACACCATATATTTT. Translated: CAISTGAEGGGDSGNTIYF.

This clone came up once. V is TRBV7-2 and J is TRBJ2-5; 7 nucleotides match TRBD1. Germline CDR1 reads SGHTA; CDR2 reads FQGNSA. This CDR3 is built from 13 residues. The V gene end was trimmed by 5 bases and the J gene end by 4 bases; junction bases not matched to a gene: 4. CDR3: CASSDRVLETQYF. CDR3 nucleotide sequence: TGTGCCAGCAGCGACAGGGTATTAGAGACCCAGTACTTC.

The table lists this clone with a count of one. V gene TRBV4-1 combines with J gene TRBJ2-5; TRBD2 might be the D (6 bases). This CDR3 spans 19 amino acids. Deletions cut 1 base from V and 1 base from J, with 22 bases between. Germline loops: CDR1 MGHRA, CDR2 YSYEKL. The CDR3 DNA follows: TGCGCCAGCAGCCAAGGAGATGTGAGGCGGGGATTGACCCAAGAGACCCAGTACTTC. This gives the protein CASSQGDVRRGLTQETQYF.

This chain links TRBV7-2 with TRBJ2-7, with TRBD1 matching 7 bases. Per germline, CDR1 SGHTA and CDR2 FQGNSA. CDR3 length equals 15 residues. The V gene end was trimmed by 5 bases and the J gene end by 7 bases; junction bases not matched to a gene: 14. The CDR3 reads CASSPRDSGIWEQYF. The CDR3 bases are TGTGCCAGCAGCCCCCGGGACAGTGGGATATGGGAGCAGTACTTC.

The rearrangement uses TRBV10-3 and TRBJ2-7, with D possibly TRBD1 on 5 matching bases. This CDR3 has 16 residues. CDR1 is ENHRY, CDR2 SYGVKD, per germline. Between the trimmed V and J ends, which lost 0 bases and 0 bases, there was a span of 12 bases. This CDR3 reads CAISESRGPSSYEQYF. The CDR3 nucleotides read TGTGCCATCAGTGAGTCTAGGGGCCCGAGCTCCTACGAGCAGTACTTC.

This chain uses TRBV9 with TRBJ2-7, with D perhaps matching TRBD1 (6 bases). Trimming took 5 bases from V and 4 from J, leaving 10 bases between them. CDR1 is SGDLS and CDR2 is YYNGEE in the germline V gene. This CDR3 spans 12 amino acids. As DNA, the CDR3 is TGTGCCAGCAGGGGCACAGGGTACGAGCAGTACTTC. It translates to CASRGTGYEQYF.

CDR3 residues: CASNSQGDQPQHF. The CDR3 DNA follows: TGTGCCAGTAACTCACAGGGGGATCAGCCCCAGCATTTT. The rearrangement links TRBV19 to TRBJ1-5; 8 positions agree with TRBD1. Germline assignment: CDR1 LNHDA and CDR2 SQIVND (reference sequence). The junction had 4 bases not matched to a gene; V was cut back by 7 bases and J by 5 bases. CDR3 size: 13 residues.

The sample holds one count of this clone. The rearrangement joins TRBV9 to TRBJ2-1; 8 bases are a match to TRBD1. With V trimmed by 0 bases and J by 7 bases, 3 bases remained unmatched. Germline CDR1 is SGDLS and CDR2 is YYNGEE. There are 14 residues in the CDR3. The CDR3 protein is CASSVAQGVNEQFF. DNA for the CDR3: TGTGCCAGCAGCGTAGCACAGGGGGTAAATGAGCAGTTCTTC.

This clone was detected many times. The CDR3 region has the DNA TGCGCCAGCAGCTTGGGTGCGGGGACCTACGAGCAGTACTTC. Translating it yields CASSLGAGTYEQYF. J is TRBJ2-7 and V is TRBV5-1, with a tentative D call TRBD2 (6 bases). This CDR3 is 14 amino acids long. Trimming removed 0 bases from V and 2 bases from J, with 9 bases in between. Germline V gene sequence: CDR1 SGHRS, CDR2 YFSETQ.

The V gene is TRBV4-1, the J gene TRBJ2-2, with D maybe TRBD1 (5 bases). CDR1 MGHRA and CDR2 YSYEKL come from the germline V gene. V was pared by 5 bases and J by 8 bases, with 18 bases between. CDR3 length: 15 residues. CDR3 sequence reads: CASSYRYLRGGELFF. CDR3 bases: TGCGCCAGCAGCTACCGCTACCTTAGGGGAGGGGAGCTGTTTTTT.

The rearrangement uses TRBV6-5 and TRBJ1-5; possibly TRBD1 for D (5 bases). V was cut by 5 bases and J by 3 bases, with 11 bases left in between. The CDR3 is 14 residues long. CDR1 MNHEY and CDR2 SVGAGI come from the germline V gene. CDR3 amino acids: CASSPPGPNQPQHF. DNA for the CDR3: TGTGCCAGCAGTCCTCCAGGGCCCAATCAGCCCCAGCATTTT.

J is TRBJ1-1 and V is TRBV7-2, with 7 bases that match TRBD1. The CDR3 runs to 13 residues. The V and J ends lost 5 bases and 11 bases, in that order; junction bases with no gene match: 11. Germline assignment: CDR1 SGHTA and CDR2 FQGNSA. In DNA form, the CDR3 reads TGTGCCAGCAGCCCCCGACAGGGAGTGTGGGCTTTCTTT. As protein: CASSPRQGVWAFF.

The chain combines TRBV2 with TRBJ2-5, with D uncertain. This CDR3 has 11 residues. CDR1 and CDR2 (germline): SNHLY, FYNNEI. Trimming left V 7 bases short and J 5 bases short, with 8 bases between. The CDR3 nucleotides are TGTGCCAGCAAATCTCGGGAGACCCAGTACTTC. It is translated as CASKSRETQYF.

The rearrangement joins TRBV6-6 to TRBJ1-5; maybe TRBD1 (5 bases). CDR1 is MNHNY and CDR2 is SVGAGI in the germline V gene (reference sequence). The CDR3 spans 13 residues. V lost 8 bases and J 0 bases, leaving 8 bases between the germline ends. The CDR3 DNA reads as TGTGCCAGCGACGGGGGTAGCAATCAGCCCCAGCATTTT. Its protein product is CASDGGSNQPQHF.

The chain joins TRBV27 to TRBJ2-7; 8 bases match TRBD1. The CDR3 covers 14 residues. V shed 3 bases and J 1 base; nucleotides not matched to a gene: 2. Germline-derived CDR1 and CDR2 are MNHEY and SMNVEV (reference sequence). The CDR3, as DNA: TGTGCCAGCAGTTTGGGGACAGGATCCTACGAGCAGTACTTC. Amino acids: CASSLGTGSYEQYF.

The chain has TRBV6-2 or TRBV6-3 and TRBJ2-1; 8 nucleotides line up with TRBD2. Germline values: CDR1 MNHEY, CDR2 SVGEGT. The length of the CDR3 is 15 residues. V lost 1 base and J lost 8; bases outside the gene matches: 7. CDR3 sequence: CASSYWGLVIDEQFF. The CDR3 nucleotides read TGTGCCAGCAGTTACTGGGGACTAGTCATCGATGAGCAGTTCTTC.

The chain uses TRBV6-2 or TRBV6-3 and TRBJ1-5, with 7 bases lining up with TRBD1. The junction had 14 bases not matched to a gene; V was cut back by 5 bases and J by 4 bases. The V gene's germline CDR1 is MNHEY and CDR2 SVGEGT. The CDR3 has 17 residues. As DNA, the CDR3 is TGTGCCAGCAGTGACAGGGCAGCCACTTACCCGAATCAGCCCCAGCATTTT. Translating it yields CASSDRAATYPNQPQHF.

The chain links TRBV7-9 to TRBJ1-2; a weak D match, TRBD1 (6 bases). The CDR3 is made up of 14 amino acids. Trimming took off 0 bases at V and 7 bases at J, with 12 bases between the two ends. Germline V gene sequence: CDR1 SEHNR, CDR2 FQNEAQ (reference sequence). The CDR3 DNA reads TGTGCCAGCAGCTTAGCGGGGACACGGGTTGGCTACACCTTC. It encodes CASSLAGTRVGYTF.

The genes are TRBV23-1 and TRBJ2-2; 8 bases line up with TRBD2. TRBV23-1 is sorted into the ORF group, with uncertain function. V dropped 9 bases and J dropped 2; count of bases not matched to a gene: 26. The CDR3 length is 21 residues. CDR3 region: CARGLPPHRGPSGHNTGELFF. The CDR3 nucleotides read TGCGCCAGGGGGCTTCCACCTCACCGGGGACCTAGCGGGCATAACACCGGGGAGCTGTTTTTT.

This clone was seen just once. The gene calls are TRBV28 and TRBJ2-7; no firm D call. V lost 8 bases and J lost 0, with 8 bases in between. Per germline, CDR1 MDHEN and CDR2 SYDVKM. The CDR3 runs to 12 residues. The chain's CDR3 is CASAESSYEQYF. DNA for the CDR3: TGTGCCAGCGCTGAGAGCTCCTACGAGCAGTACTTC.

The chain joins TRBV9 to TRBJ2-2; D remains unclear. Trimming took 2 bases from V and 4 from J, leaving 3 bases between them. The CDR3 covers 12 residues. The V gene's germline CDR1 is SGDLS and CDR2 YYNGEE. The CDR3 DNA is TGTGCCAGCAGCGTCAGCACCGGGGAGCTGTTTTTT. It translates to CASSVSTGELFF.